The 7 T cell receptor beta chains reported below all come from one sample, sequenced in a study of shared clonotypes between healthy human individuals. Naive-designated CD8 cells lacked CD45RO, were positively enriched for CCR7, and omitted terminally differentiated effector memory CD45RA+ cells. Sequenced by immunoSEQ multiplex PCR; TCRdb stores in-frame clones only, minus some. The sample lists about 550,000 clones, roughly 95% occurring once. The sequenced sample was naive CD8+ T cells sorted from blood. These receptors all stem from a woman in her twenties or thirties in good health.

The chain links TRBV2 to TRBJ2-1; 7 nucleotides line up with TRBD2. The CDR3 length is 13 residues. CDR1 and CDR2 from the germline V gene are SNHLY and FYNNEI. Trimming removed 8 bases from V and 3 bases from J; junction bases left unmatched: 4. CDR3 in amino acids: CASETSNYNEQFF. The DNA for the CDR3 is TGTGCCAGCGAGACTAGCAACTACAATGAGCAGTTCTTC.

This chain connects TRBV7-9 to TRBJ2-1; 8 bases map to TRBD2. V was clipped by 5 bases and J by 10 bases; unmatched bases: 4. Germline V gene data show CDR1 as SEHNR and CDR2 as FQNEAQ (reference sequence). This CDR3 is 12 amino acids long. The chain's CDR3 is CASSLLADEQFF. For the CDR3, the DNA is TGTGCCAGCAGCCTACTAGCGGACGAGCAGTTCTTC. Based on the CDR3 plus reference TRBV7-9 and TRBJ2-1, the full variable domain is DTGVSQNPRHKITKRGQNVTFRCDPISEHNRLYWYRQTLGQGPEFLTYFQNEAQLEKSRLLSDRFSAERPKGSFSTLEIQRTEQGDSAMYLCASSLLADEQFFGPGTRLTVL.

This chain joins TRBV28 and TRBJ2-1, with D uncertain. The length of the CDR3 is 16 residues. Germline V gives CDR1 MDHEN, CDR2 SYDVKM. V was trimmed by 4 bases and J by 3 bases, leaving 16 bases between them. Here the CDR3 reads CASSYPIRALYNEQFF. The CDR3 coding sequence is TGTGCCAGCAGTTACCCCATACGGGCCCTCTACAATGAGCAGTTCTTC.

The chain couples TRBV28 to TRBJ2-1, with D unclear. This CDR3 is built from 17 residues. Trimming removed 6 bases at V and 4 bases at J, with 22 bases between. Germline V gives CDR1 MDHEN, CDR2 SYDVKM. The CDR3 DNA reads as TGTGCCAGCAGCGCCCCCTTTAAAGCTCAGCCTTACAATGAGCAGTTCTTC. Translated, it gives CASSAPFKAQPYNEQFF.

The chain is built from TRBV4-1 and TRBJ2-1; D remains ambiguous. V lost 4 bases and J lost 7, with 17 bases in between. In germline, CDR1 is MGHRA, CDR2 YSYEKL. The CDR3 has 15 residues. Here the CDR3 DNA reads TGCGCCAGCAGCCCCCGAGTTCTGGACCGTAATGAGCAGTTCTTC. Translation: CASSPRVLDRNEQFF.

The chain recombines TRBV28 with TRBJ2-1; D may be TRBD2 (6 bases). The CDR3 consists of 13 residues. Germline V gene lookup returns CDR1 MDHEN and CDR2 SYDVKM. Trimming pared 6 bases from V and 3 bases from J, leaving 9 bases between. The CDR3 DNA is TGTGCCAGCAGACCGGGACTCTACAATGAGCAGTTCTTC. Its protein is CASRPGLYNEQFF.

This chain links TRBV13 with TRBJ2-1; a possible D gene is TRBD2 (5 bases). V was pared by 1 base and J by 0 bases, with 16 bases between. This CDR3 has 18 amino acids. The germline CDR1 and CDR2 sequences are PRHDT and FYEKMQ (reference sequence). The CDR3 DNA reads as TGTGCCAGCAGCTTAGATAGGTCTACGGGGAGCTCCTACAATGAGCAGTTCTTC. Translation: CASSLDRSTGSSYNEQFF.